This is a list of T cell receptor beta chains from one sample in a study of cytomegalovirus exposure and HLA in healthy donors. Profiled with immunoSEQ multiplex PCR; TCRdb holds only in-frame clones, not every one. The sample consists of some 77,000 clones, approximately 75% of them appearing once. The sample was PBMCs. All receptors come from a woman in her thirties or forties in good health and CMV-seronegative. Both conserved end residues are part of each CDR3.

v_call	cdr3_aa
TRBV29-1	CSGDRISYGYTF
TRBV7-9	CASSSGTSGFDEQYF
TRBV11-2	CASSLINRGRNKPYEQYF
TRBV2	CASSTTGVREKLFF
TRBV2	CASSEGLRTAYGYTF
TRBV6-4	CASSRDLRDTQYF
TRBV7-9	CASSSPGQYTEAFF
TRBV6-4	CASSDGGTTDTQYF
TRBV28	CASSFVGRQVSNQPQHF
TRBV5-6	CASSFRGEAFF
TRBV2	CASGLIQETQYF
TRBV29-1	CSVERQEETQYF
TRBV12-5	CASGLAVTVEGAFF
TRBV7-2	CASSTQGNQPQHF
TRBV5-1	CASSLQGGTYEQYF
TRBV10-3	CATNRGQGNYGYTF
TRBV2	CASSDVVGGTVEAFF
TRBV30	CAWIPSGSHYEQYF
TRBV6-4	CASSGQGGEQYF
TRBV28	CASRFSSYNEQFF
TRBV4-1	CASSAQLENYGYTF
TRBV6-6	CASSRDKSYEQYF
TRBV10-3	CAISESSGGAAYNEQFF
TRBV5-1	CASSSNWASTEAFF
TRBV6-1	CASSGRDRGMGPYGYTF
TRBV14	CASSQELLSGEQYF
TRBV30	CAWSVSSQGLWRSSYEQYF
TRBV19	CATTGGANVLTF
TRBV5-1	CASSLAQGAGGNTIYF
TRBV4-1	CASSQLTGEGYEQYF
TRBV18	CASSPGQGGTGELFF
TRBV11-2	CASSRGRLPGRYNEQFF
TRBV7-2	CASSLHMNTEAFF
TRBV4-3	CASSPGHSGLDADTQYF
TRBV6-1	CASSLRGRNQPQHF
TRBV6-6	CASSYSSGVYEQYF
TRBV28	CASSSFRLAGTDTQYF
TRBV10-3	CAISEYLGQMNTEAFF
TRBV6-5	CASRSSGLVIDTQYF
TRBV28	CASSPAGGKGWYEQYF
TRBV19	CASSRGGLAGGTAEQYF
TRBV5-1	CASSLTSGGYTGELFF
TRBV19	CASSTVPGLGEAF
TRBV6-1	CASSESRQGASVYRYTF
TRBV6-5	CASSYSTGSGNTIYF
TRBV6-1	CASSEETSNGYEQYF